A single sample gave rise to the 12 T cell receptor beta chains below, sequenced in a study of metastatic and nonmetastatic thyroid tumors. TCRdb used MiXCR to call clones anew from the PCR reads. This table has tens of thousands of clones, about 16% appearing once. Thyroid surgery took place with no prior treatment in any patient. The sample consisted of blood. All receptors derive from a female donor with papillary thyroid cancer or a benign thyroid nodule (not recorded which). Some clones in this sample may be carry-over from other donors' samples.

There are a few counts of this clone. One junction end disagrees with the germline gene, perhaps due to a read error. The rearrangement links TRBV6-5 to TRBJ1-1; 10 bases are a match to TRBD1. CDR3 length: 15 residues. Germline V gene sequence: CDR1 MNHEY, CDR2 SVGAGI. The CDR3 nucleotides read TGTGCCAGCAGTTATCACGGGACAGGGGTCACTGAACCTTTCTTT. This translates into CASSYHGTGVTEPFF.

This clone was counted at least ten times. The rearrangement uses TRBV6-2 or TRBV6-3 and TRBJ2-5; the D call may be TRBD1 or TRBD2 (5 bases each). The CDR3 has 15 amino acids. Trimming cost V 4 bases and J 4 bases, with 16 bases left between them. Germline V gives CDR1 MNHEY, CDR2 SVGEGT. The CDR3: CASSLRSPGRETQYF. The DNA of the CDR3 is TGTGCCAGCAGTTTGAGGTCCCCGGGGCGAGAGACCCAGTACTTC.

As to this clone: This sequence may be a read error, since a much larger clone differs from it by one base. Distinct nucleotide sequences in the sample also encode this CDR3. V gene TRBV4-2 combines with J gene TRBJ1-6; D gene unclear. Germline values: CDR1 LGHNA, CDR2 YNFKEQ. The V gene lost 2 bases and the J gene lost 9 bases, with 11 bases spanning the gap. The CDR3 has 14 amino acids. The CDR3 loop reads CASSQTSDGSPLHF. In DNA, the CDR3 is TGTGCCAGCAGCCAAACCTCTGACGGTTCACCCCTCCACTTT.

This clone came up many times. This rearrangement joins TRBV14 to TRBJ2-6, with D uncertain. Germline V gene sequence: CDR1 SGHDN, CDR2 FVKESK. The CDR3 spans 18 residues. V was clipped by 5 bases and J by 0 bases, with 17 bases between them. The CDR3 is CASSEGGPHSSGANVLTF. The CDR3 bases are TGTGCCAGCAGCGAAGGCGGACCCCATAGCTCTGGGGCCAACGTCCTGACTTTC.

The chain combines TRBV16 with TRBJ2-1; 12 bases are shared with TRBD2. Germline assignment: CDR1 KGHSY and CDR2 FQNENV. J lost 9 bases, V lost 3 bases, and 21 bases had no gene match. The CDR3 loop spans 20 amino acids. The CDR3 is CASSHRVLAGGRYLGLEQFF. The CDR3 DNA reads as TGTGCCAGCAGCCATCGGGTACTAGCGGGGGGCCGATATCTTGGGCTTGAGCAGTTCTTC.

This clone was seen many times. This chain links TRBV28 with TRBJ2-1; 10 nucleotides align to TRBD1. The CDR3 covers 15 residues. Germline loops: CDR1 MDHEN, CDR2 SYDVKM. With 3 bases clipped from V and 13 bases from J, the junction kept 12 bases outside the gene matches. The CDR3: CASSFSETGGAFQFF. The CDR3 region has the DNA TGTGCCAGCAGTTTCTCCGAGACAGGGGGCGCGTTCCAGTTCTTC.

V is TRBV3-1 and J is TRBJ1-2; 9 bases agree with TRBD1. The CDR3 spans 15 residues. After removal of 0 bases from V and 6 bases from J, the junction contained 5 bases not matched to a gene. The germline V gene encodes CDR1 LGHDT and CDR2 YNNKEL (reference sequence). The CDR3 bases are TGTGCCAGCAGCCAAGATCCTAGGACAGGGGATGGCTACACCTTC. Translation: CASSQDPRTGDGYTF.

This clone occurred many times. V and J are TRBV4-2 and TRBJ1-1; D not certain. Per the germline V gene, CDR1 is LGHNA and CDR2 is YNFKEQ. The CDR3 runs 14 residues. The ends were cut back, 3 bases at V and 8 bases at J, with 16 bases in the middle. The CDR3 nucleotides are TGTGCCAGCAGCCACCTAACGCAAGGGCCCGAAGCTTTCTTT. It translates to CASSHLTQGPEAFF.

In its sample, this clone was seen many times. The CDR3: CASSELEGGTEAFF. In DNA, the CDR3 is TGTGCCAGCAGTGAATTGGAGGGTGGCACTGAAGCTTTCTTT. The genes are TRBV6-1 and TRBJ1-1; D is undetermined. This CDR3 contains 14 residues. V lost 2 bases and J lost 4, with 11 bases in between. Germline assignment: CDR1 MNHNS and CDR2 SASEGT.

This clone was detected many times. Other nucleotide sequences from this sample produce the same CDR3. This chain connects TRBV6-6 to TRBJ2-5; 7 bases are a match to TRBD1. The germline V gene has CDR1 MNHNY and CDR2 SVGAGI (reference sequence). The trim removed 0 bases at V and 5 bases at J, leaving 6 bases unmatched. This CDR3 has 15 amino acids. The CDR3 coding sequence is TGTGCCAGCAGTTACTCGGGACAGAGGGGGGAGACCCAGTACTTC. Protein sequence: CASSYSGQRGETQYF.

This clone appeared many times. V is TRBV5-6 and J is TRBJ2-7; no clear D. The CDR3 consists of 15 residues. Trimming removed 2 bases from V and 2 bases from J, with 14 bases in between. Germline V gene sequence: CDR1 SGHDT, CDR2 YYEEEE. The DNA of the CDR3 is TGTGCCAGCAGCTTAAATGGGTTAACAACCTACGAGCAGTACTTC. Protein: CASSLNGLTTYEQYF.

In the case of this clone: As the CDR3 is not closed by the conserved phenylalanine or tryptophan, this likely results from a read error. V is TRBV29-1 and J is TRBJ1-1, with D uncertain. V was cut by 5 bases and J by 6 bases, with 10 bases left in between. Germline loops: CDR1 SQVTM, CDR2 ANQGSEA. The CDR3 loop spans 11 amino acids. CDR3 sequence reads: CSVWAFPEAFL. The CDR3 nucleotides read TGCAGCGTTTGGGCGTTCCCTGAAGCTTTCCTT.